The rows below give T cell receptor beta chains drawn from one sample of a study of T-cell reconstitution after alpha-beta-depleted transplantation in children. Via MiXCR, TCRdb re-called the PCR reads, giving one row per CDR3 protein. This sample has just over 350,000 distinct CDR3 sequences, with less than 15% found just once. This material consisted of PBMCs, taken from the stem cell graft. All receptors derive from a human donor who donated a stem cell graft to a child with Fanconi anemia. Each CDR3 is given with its conserved first and last residue. Each record gives: V gene, D gene, J gene, clone size, CDR3 protein, CDR3 DNA. A D gene is named only where the DNA matches it firmly. For some rows the clone size is stated as once, few or many, or as a class when expanded; others skip it.

V: TRBV5-1
D: -
J: TRBJ1-1
size: few
CDR3: CASSPQGSVVWTEAFF
DNA: TGCGCCAGCAGCCCACAGGGTTCAGTCGTGTGGACTGAAGCTTTCTTT

V: TRBV3-1
D: -
J: TRBJ2-1
size: few
CDR3: CASSQAGGEQFF
DNA: TGTGCCAGCAGCCAAGCCGGCGGTGAGCAGTTCTTC

V: TRBV20-1
D: -
J: TRBJ1-2
size: -
CDR3: CCARDRIPRANYGYTF
DNA: TGCTGCGCTAGAGATCGTATACCCCGAGCTAACTATGGCTACACCTTC

V: TRBV7-8
D: -
J: TRBJ2-1
size: many
CDR3: CASSLAAGSYNEQFF
DNA: TGTGCCAGCAGCTTAGCGGCAGGGAGCTACAATGAGCAGTTCTTC

V: TRBV20-1
D: -
J: TRBJ1-6
size: many
CDR3: CSARDSRGWDSPLHF
DNA: TGCAGTGCTAGAGATTCAAGGGGTTGGGATTCACCCCTCCACTTT

V: TRBV12-3/TRBV12-4
D: TRBD2
J: TRBJ2-3
size: few
CDR3: CASSFKASGGSADTQYF
DNA: TGTGCCAGCAGTTTTAAGGCTAGCGGGGGGAGTGCAGATACGCAGTATTTT

V: TRBV20-1
D: TRBD2
J: TRBJ2-5
size: -
CDR3: CSARYGRAGREETQYF
DNA: TGCAGTGCTAGATATGGTCGGGCAGGGAGGGAAGAGACCCAGTACTTC

V: TRBV2
D: -
J: TRBJ2-4
size: few
CDR3: CASSDPLTGRENIQYF
DNA: TGTGCCAGCAGTGACCCCCTGACGGGGCGAGAAAACATTCAGTACTTC

V: TRBV6-5
D: -
J: TRBJ1-1
size: many
CDR3: CASSYSRGRTEAFF
DNA: TGTGCCAGCAGTTACTCGCGGGGGCGGACTGAAGCTTTCTTT

V: TRBV19
D: -
J: TRBJ2-1
size: -
CDR3: CASGFQYPHNEQFF
DNA: TGTGCCAGTGGGTTCCAATACCCGCACAATGAGCAGTTCTTC

V: TRBV5-1
D: -
J: TRBJ2-2
size: few
CDR3: CASSSEGNTGELFF
DNA: TGCGCCAGCAGCTCGGAGGGGAACACCGGGGAGCTGTTTTTT

V: TRBV7-8
D: -
J: TRBJ2-5
size: few
CDR3: CASSLAGTNEGPGQETQYF
DNA: TGTGCCAGCAGCTTAGCCGGGACCAACGAGGGGCCAGGCCAAGAGACCCAGTACTTC

V: TRBV12-3/TRBV12-4
D: TRBD1
J: TRBJ1-1
size: many
CDR3: CASSYTGALEAFF
DNA: TGTGCCAGCAGTTATACAGGGGCTCTAGAAGCTTTCTTT

V: TRBV29-1
D: TRBD2
J: TRBJ2-5
size: -
CDR3: CSVEESLAGSAQYF
DNA: TGCAGCGTTGAAGAATCACTAGCGGGAAGCGCCCAGTACTTC

V: TRBV24-1
D: -
J: TRBJ2-2
size: many
CDR3: CATGSPEATGELFF
DNA: TGTGCCACCGGGTCCCCAGAAGCCACCGGGGAGCTGTTTTTT

V: TRBV2
D: -
J: TRBJ1-5
size: -
CDR3: CASSEWVDQPQHF
DNA: TGTGCCAGCAGTGAATGGGTTGATCAGCCCCAGCATTTT

V: TRBV3-1
D: -
J: TRBJ2-2
size: many
CDR3: CASSDLGPYTGELFF
DNA: TGTGCCAGCAGCGACTTAGGACCGTACACCGGGGAGCTGTTTTTT

V: TRBV29-1
D: -
J: TRBJ1-1
size: -
CDR3: CSVSQGLNTEAFF
DNA: TGCAGCGTTTCTCAGGGATTGAACACTGAAGCTTTCTTT

V: TRBV5-1
D: -
J: TRBJ1-5
size: -
CDR3: CASSLGAGNQPQHF
DNA: TGCGCCAGCAGCTTGGGGGCAGGCAATCAGCCCCAGCATTTT

V: TRBV11-2
D: -
J: TRBJ2-3
size: few
CDR3: CASSLLGGAPTDTQYF
DNA: TGTGCCAGCAGCTTATTAGGCGGGGCGCCCACAGATACGCAGTATTTT

V: TRBV5-1
D: -
J: TRBJ2-2
size: few
CDR3: CASSLRMDSGTGELFF
DNA: TGCGCCAGCAGCTTGAGAATGGACTCGGGCACCGGGGAGCTGTTTTTT

V: TRBV20-1
D: -
J: TRBJ2-7
size: many
CDR3: CSARDFRTGSYEQYF
DNA: TGCAGTGCTAGAGATTTTCGTACAGGGAGCTACGAGCAGTACTTC

V: TRBV28
D: TRBD1
J: TRBJ2-6
size: -
CDR3: CASSRDRGLSGANVLTF
DNA: TGTGCCAGCAGCAGGGACAGGGGGCTTTCTGGGGCCAACGTCCTGACTTTC

V: TRBV2
D: TRBD1
J: TRBJ2-7
size: many
CDR3: CASSRDSEQYF
DNA: TGTGCCAGCAGCCGGGACAGCGAGCAGTACTTC

V: TRBV10-3
D: -
J: TRBJ1-2
size: -
CDR3: CAIWPGGYGYTF
DNA: TGTGCCATCTGGCCAGGCGGCTATGGCTACACCTTC

V: TRBV4-2
D: -
J: TRBJ2-1
size: -
CDR3: CASTLPDINNEQFF
DNA: TGTGCCAGCACCCTCCCTGACATAAACAATGAGCAGTTCTTC

V: TRBV24-1
D: -
J: TRBJ2-3
size: many
CDR3: CATSAQDGDTQYF
DNA: TGTGCCACCAGTGCACAGGACGGAGATACGCAGTATTTT

V: TRBV5-1
D: -
J: TRBJ1-2
size: -
CDR3: CASSSYTDYGYTF
DNA: TGCGCCAGCAGCTCCTACACAGACTATGGCTACACCTTC

V: TRBV19
D: TRBD1
J: TRBJ2-1
size: -
CDR3: CASKDRGRNEQFF
DNA: TGTGCCAGTAAGGACAGGGGGAGGAATGAGCAGTTCTTC

V: TRBV28
D: -
J: TRBJ1-5
size: many
CDR3: CASSSGDGNQPQHF
DNA: TGTGCCAGCAGTAGTGGCGACGGAAATCAGCCCCAGCATTTT

V: TRBV6-5
D: -
J: TRBJ2-1
size: -
CDR3: CASSYGGSSYNEQFF
DNA: TGTGCCAGCAGTTACGGGGGGAGCTCCTACAATGAGCAGTTCTTC

V: TRBV5-1
D: TRBD2
J: TRBJ2-5
size: -
CDR3: CASTPGGQQETQYF
DNA: TGCGCCAGCACTCCGGGGGGGCAACAAGAGACCCAGTACTTC

V: TRBV28
D: -
J: TRBJ1-2
size: -
CDR3: CASSFFRGSDGYTF
DNA: TGTGCCAGCAGTTTTTTCAGGGGCTCCGATGGCTACACCTTC

V: TRBV19
D: -
J: TRBJ2-4
size: -
CDR3: CASSIRQPLAKNIQYF
DNA: TGTGCCAGTAGTATACGACAGCCCTTAGCCAAAAACATTCAGTACTTC

V: TRBV6-6
D: -
J: TRBJ2-7
size: few
CDR3: CASSHSYEQYF
DNA: TGTGCCAGCAGTCACAGCTACGAGCAGTACTTC

V: TRBV4-3
D: -
J: TRBJ1-4
size: -
CDR3: CASSQAFGGSGEKLFF
DNA: TGCGCCAGCAGCCAAGCCTTCGGGGGTTCGGGTGAAAAACTGTTTTTT

V: TRBV3-1
D: -
J: TRBJ1-6
size: -
CDR3: CASSQFPSSYNSPLHF
DNA: TGTGCCAGCAGCCAATTCCCGAGCTCCTATAATTCACCCCTCCACTTT

V: TRBV15
D: -
J: TRBJ2-7
size: many
CDR3: CATSRDVGDFYEQYF
DNA: TGTGCCACCAGCAGAGATGTAGGGGACTTCTACGAGCAGTACTTC

V: TRBV12-3/TRBV12-4
D: -
J: TRBJ2-3
size: many
CDR3: CASSAGTDTQYF
DNA: TGTGCCAGCAGCGCGGGCACAGATACGCAGTATTTT

V: TRBV6-1
D: -
J: TRBJ1-2
size: few
CDR3: CASLSTGGSPNYGYTF
DNA: TGTGCCAGTCTCAGTACCGGGGGGTCCCCCAACTATGGCTACACCTTC

V: TRBV2
D: -
J: TRBJ2-5
size: -
CDR3: CASSEQRGGTQYF
DNA: TGTGCCAGCAGTGAACAACGGGGCGGGACCCAGTACTTC

V: TRBV20-1
D: -
J: TRBJ2-1
size: -
CDR3: CSARGLGAGAYNEQFF
DNA: TGCAGTGCTAGAGGCCTAGGGGCGGGTGCGTACAATGAGCAGTTCTTC

V: TRBV9
D: -
J: TRBJ2-5
size: many
CDR3: CASSPRGGYQETQYF
DNA: TGTGCCAGCAGCCCCAGAGGGGGATATCAAGAGACCCAGTACTTC

V: TRBV11-2
D: -
J: TRBJ2-1
size: few
CDR3: CASSRAGDEQFF
DNA: TGTGCCAGCAGCAGGGCTGGGGATGAGCAGTTCTTC

V: TRBV20-1
D: TRBD2
J: TRBJ2-1
size: -
CDR3: CSALTSQAYNEQFF
DNA: TGCAGTGCTTTGACTAGCCAGGCTTACAATGAGCAGTTCTTC

V: TRBV3-1
D: TRBD2
J: TRBJ2-1
size: many
CDR3: CASSQATLAGGHNEQFF
DNA: TGTGCCAGCAGCCAAGCAACACTAGCGGGGGGGCACAATGAGCAGTTCTTC

V: TRBV7-9
D: -
J: TRBJ1-5
size: -
CDR3: CASSPGENQPQHF
DNA: TGTGCCAGCAGCCCAGGGGAGAATCAGCCCCAGCATTTT

V: TRBV9
D: TRBD2
J: TRBJ2-1
size: many
CDR3: CASSVGVAGGALNNEQFF
DNA: TGTGCCAGCAGCGTTGGAGTAGCGGGGGGCGCCTTAAACAATGAGCAGTTCTTC

V: TRBV27
D: TRBD2
J: TRBJ2-1
size: few
CDR3: CASSLTWRGARGEQFF
DNA: TGTGCCAGCAGTTTAACCTGGCGGGGGGCTCGGGGGGAGCAGTTCTTC

V: TRBV11-3
D: TRBD1
J: TRBJ2-1
size: once
CDR3: CASSLGTGAFYNEQFF
DNA: TGTGCCAGCAGCTTAGGGACAGGGGCTTTCTACAATGAGCAGTTCTTC

V: TRBV20-1
D: -
J: TRBJ1-5
size: many
CDR3: CSATKSKYQPQHF
DNA: TGCAGTGCTACGAAGAGCAAGTATCAGCCCCAGCATTTT